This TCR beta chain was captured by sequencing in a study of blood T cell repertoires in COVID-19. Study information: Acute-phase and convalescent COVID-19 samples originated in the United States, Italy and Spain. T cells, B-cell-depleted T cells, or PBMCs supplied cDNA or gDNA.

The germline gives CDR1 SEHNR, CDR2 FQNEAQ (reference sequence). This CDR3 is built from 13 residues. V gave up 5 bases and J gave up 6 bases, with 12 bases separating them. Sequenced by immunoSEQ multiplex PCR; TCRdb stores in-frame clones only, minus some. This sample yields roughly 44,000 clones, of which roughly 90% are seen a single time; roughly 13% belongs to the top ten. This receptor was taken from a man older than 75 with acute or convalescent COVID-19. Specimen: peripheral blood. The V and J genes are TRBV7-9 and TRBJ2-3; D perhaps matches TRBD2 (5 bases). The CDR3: CASSLSPGDTQYF. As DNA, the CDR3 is TGTGCCAGCAGCCTGAGTCCGGGGGATACGCAGTATTTT.